This entry features one T cell receptor beta chain sequence. The target antigen is unknown. This record comes from a study of cytomegalovirus exposure and HLA in healthy donors. Trimming left V 6 bases short and J 8 bases short, with 19 bases between. The CDR3 totals 14 residues. Looked up from germline, CDR1 is MNHEY and CDR2 is SVGAGI. Primers for the PCR totalled 60 Vbeta and 13 Jbeta. The repertoire was sequenced with immunoSEQ multiplex PCR; TCRdb's copy has only in-frame clones and lacks some. The table has about 92,000 clones, 65% to 80% seen once. Study-level results: In a later analysis, TCR beta V- and J-gene trimming was associated with a missense DCLRE1C variant.

The source of this sequence is a woman under 30 in good health and CMV-seropositive. This chain links TRBV6-5 with TRBJ1-2, with D perhaps matching TRBD1 (5 bases). Specimen: PBMCs. CDR3 residues: CASSPPRGRQGYTF. The DNA for the CDR3 is TGTGCCAGCAGCCCTCCCCGTGGGCGACAGGGCTACACCTTC.